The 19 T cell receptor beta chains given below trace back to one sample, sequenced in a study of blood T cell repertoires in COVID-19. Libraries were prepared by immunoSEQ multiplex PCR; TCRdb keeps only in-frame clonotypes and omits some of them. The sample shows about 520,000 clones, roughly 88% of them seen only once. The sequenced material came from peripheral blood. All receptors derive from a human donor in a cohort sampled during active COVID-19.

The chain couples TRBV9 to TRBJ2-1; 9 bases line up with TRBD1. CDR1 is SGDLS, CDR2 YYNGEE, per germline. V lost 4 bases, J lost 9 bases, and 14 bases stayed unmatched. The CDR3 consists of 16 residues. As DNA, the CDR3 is TGTGCCAGCAGCAAGTTACCGGGACAGGGAGCAGGTGAGCAGTTCTTC. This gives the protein CASSKLPGQGAGEQFF.

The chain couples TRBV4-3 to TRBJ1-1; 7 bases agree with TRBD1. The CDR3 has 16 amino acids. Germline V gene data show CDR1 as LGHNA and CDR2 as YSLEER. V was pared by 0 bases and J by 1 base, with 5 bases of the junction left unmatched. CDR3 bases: TGCGCCAGCAGCCAAGACCGGGGACAGTCGAACACTGAAGCTTTCTTT. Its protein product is CASSQDRGQSNTEAFF.

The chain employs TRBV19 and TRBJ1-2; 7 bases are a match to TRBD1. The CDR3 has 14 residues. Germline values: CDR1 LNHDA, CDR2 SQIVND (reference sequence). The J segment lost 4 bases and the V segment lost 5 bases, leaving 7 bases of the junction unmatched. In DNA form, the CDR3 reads TGTGCCAGTAGTCCAACAGGGGACGGCTATGGCTACACCTTC. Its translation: CASSPTGDGYGYTF.

The CDR3 DNA follows: TGTGCCAGCCTTGGGGGGGGGACCTACGAGCAGTACTTC. Protein: CASLGGGTYEQYF. J is TRBJ2-7 and V is TRBV6-6; 7 nucleotides align to TRBD2. This CDR3 has 13 amino acids. CDR1 and CDR2 from the germline V gene are MNHNY and SVGAGI (reference sequence). V shed 8 bases, J shed 2 bases, and the junction held 6 bases outside the gene matches.

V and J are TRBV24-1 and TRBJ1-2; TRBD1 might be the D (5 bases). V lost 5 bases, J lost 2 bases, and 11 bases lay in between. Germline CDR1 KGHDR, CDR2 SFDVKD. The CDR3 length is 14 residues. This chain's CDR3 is CATSAPGLNYGYTF. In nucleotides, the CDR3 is TGTGCCACCAGTGCTCCAGGGTTGAACTATGGCTACACCTTC.

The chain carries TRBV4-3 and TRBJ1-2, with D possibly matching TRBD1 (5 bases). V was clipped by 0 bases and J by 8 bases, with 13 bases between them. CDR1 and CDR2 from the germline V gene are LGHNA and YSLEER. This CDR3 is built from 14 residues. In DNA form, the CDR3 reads TGCGCCAGCAGCCAAGATTCCAAGGGGAGGGGCTACACCTTC. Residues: CASSQDSKGRGYTF.

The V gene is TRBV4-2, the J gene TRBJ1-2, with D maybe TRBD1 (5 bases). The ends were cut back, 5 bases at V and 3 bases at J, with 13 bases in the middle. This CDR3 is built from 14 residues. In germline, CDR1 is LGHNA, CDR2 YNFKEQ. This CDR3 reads CASSKRREDYGYTF. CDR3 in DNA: TGTGCCAGCAGCAAACGCAGGGAAGACTATGGCTACACCTTC.

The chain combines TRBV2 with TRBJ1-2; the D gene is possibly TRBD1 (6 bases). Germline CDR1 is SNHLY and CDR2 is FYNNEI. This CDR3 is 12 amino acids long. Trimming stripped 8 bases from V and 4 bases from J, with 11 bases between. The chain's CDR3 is CASQQGPYGYTF. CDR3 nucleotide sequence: TGTGCCAGCCAACAGGGCCCCTATGGCTACACCTTC.

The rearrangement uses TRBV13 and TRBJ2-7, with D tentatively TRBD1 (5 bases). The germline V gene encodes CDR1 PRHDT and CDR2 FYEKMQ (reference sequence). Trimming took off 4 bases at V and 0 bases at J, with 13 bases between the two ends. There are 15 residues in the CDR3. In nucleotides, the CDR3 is TGTGCCAGCAGCTCGGGCAGGGTGAGCTCCTACGAGCAGTACTTC. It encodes CASSSGRVSSYEQYF.

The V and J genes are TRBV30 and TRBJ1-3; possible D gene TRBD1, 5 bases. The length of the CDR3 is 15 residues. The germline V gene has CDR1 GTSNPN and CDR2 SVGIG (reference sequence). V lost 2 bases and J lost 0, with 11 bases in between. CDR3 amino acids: CAWSPTALSGNTIYF. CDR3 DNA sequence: TGTGCCTGGAGTCCGACAGCCCTCTCTGGAAACACCATATATTTT.

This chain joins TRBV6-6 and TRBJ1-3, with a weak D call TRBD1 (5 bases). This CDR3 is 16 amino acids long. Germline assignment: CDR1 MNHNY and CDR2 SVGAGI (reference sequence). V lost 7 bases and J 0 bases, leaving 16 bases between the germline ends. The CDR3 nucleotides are TGTGCCAGCAAAATATCCTCGACAGCCTCTGGAAACACCATATATTTT. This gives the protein CASKISSTASGNTIYF.

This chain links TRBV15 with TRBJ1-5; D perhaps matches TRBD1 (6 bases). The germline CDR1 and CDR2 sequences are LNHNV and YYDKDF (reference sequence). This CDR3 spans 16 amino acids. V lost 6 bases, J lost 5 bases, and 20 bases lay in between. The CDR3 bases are TGTGCCACCAGTATCAACGTCCTAGGGGGAGATCAGCCCCAGCATTTT. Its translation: CATSINVLGGDQPQHF.

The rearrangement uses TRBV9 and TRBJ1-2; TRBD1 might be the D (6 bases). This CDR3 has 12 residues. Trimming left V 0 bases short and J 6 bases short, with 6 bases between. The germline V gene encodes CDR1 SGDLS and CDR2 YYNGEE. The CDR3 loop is CASSVGQDGYTF. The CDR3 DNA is TGTGCCAGCAGCGTAGGACAGGATGGCTACACCTTC.

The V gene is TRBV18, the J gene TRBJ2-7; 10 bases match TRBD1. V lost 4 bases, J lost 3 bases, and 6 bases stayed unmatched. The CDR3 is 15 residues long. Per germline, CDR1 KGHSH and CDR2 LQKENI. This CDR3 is CASSLSTGGNYEQYF. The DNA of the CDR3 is TGTGCCAGCTCACTTTCGACAGGGGGCAACTACGAGCAGTACTTC.

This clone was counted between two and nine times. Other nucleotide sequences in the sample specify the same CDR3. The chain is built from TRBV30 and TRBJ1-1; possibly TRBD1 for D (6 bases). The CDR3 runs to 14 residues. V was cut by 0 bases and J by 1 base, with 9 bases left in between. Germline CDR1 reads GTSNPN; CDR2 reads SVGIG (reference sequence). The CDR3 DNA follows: TGTGCCTGGAGTGTCTCCAGGGGGAACACTGAAGCTTTCTTT. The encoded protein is CAWSVSRGNTEAFF.

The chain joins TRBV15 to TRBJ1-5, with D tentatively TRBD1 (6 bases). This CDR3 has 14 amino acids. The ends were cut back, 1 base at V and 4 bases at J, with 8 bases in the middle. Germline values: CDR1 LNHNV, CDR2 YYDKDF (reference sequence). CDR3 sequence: CATSRARGNQPQHF. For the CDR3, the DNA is TGTGCCACCAGCAGAGCGAGGGGGAATCAGCCCCAGCATTTT.

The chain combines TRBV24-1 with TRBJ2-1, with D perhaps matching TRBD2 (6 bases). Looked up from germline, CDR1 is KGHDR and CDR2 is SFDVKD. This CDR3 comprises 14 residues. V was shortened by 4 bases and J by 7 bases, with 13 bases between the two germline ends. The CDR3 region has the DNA TGTGCCACCAGTGAATTCGGGAGTTTTAATGAGCAGTTCTTC. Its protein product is CATSEFGSFNEQFF.

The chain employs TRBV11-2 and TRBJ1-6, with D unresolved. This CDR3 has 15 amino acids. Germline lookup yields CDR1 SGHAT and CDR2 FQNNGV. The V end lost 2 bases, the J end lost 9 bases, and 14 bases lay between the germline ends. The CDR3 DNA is TGTGCCAGCAGCTTAACCACCTCAAGCGGTTCACCCCTCCACTTT. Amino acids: CASSLTTSSGSPLHF.

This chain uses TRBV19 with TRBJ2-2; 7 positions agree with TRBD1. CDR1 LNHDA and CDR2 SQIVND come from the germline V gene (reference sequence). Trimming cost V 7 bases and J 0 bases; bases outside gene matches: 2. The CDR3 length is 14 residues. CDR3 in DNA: TGTGCCAGTAAAGACAGGGCGAACACCGGGGAGCTGTTTTTT. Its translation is CASKDRANTGELFF.